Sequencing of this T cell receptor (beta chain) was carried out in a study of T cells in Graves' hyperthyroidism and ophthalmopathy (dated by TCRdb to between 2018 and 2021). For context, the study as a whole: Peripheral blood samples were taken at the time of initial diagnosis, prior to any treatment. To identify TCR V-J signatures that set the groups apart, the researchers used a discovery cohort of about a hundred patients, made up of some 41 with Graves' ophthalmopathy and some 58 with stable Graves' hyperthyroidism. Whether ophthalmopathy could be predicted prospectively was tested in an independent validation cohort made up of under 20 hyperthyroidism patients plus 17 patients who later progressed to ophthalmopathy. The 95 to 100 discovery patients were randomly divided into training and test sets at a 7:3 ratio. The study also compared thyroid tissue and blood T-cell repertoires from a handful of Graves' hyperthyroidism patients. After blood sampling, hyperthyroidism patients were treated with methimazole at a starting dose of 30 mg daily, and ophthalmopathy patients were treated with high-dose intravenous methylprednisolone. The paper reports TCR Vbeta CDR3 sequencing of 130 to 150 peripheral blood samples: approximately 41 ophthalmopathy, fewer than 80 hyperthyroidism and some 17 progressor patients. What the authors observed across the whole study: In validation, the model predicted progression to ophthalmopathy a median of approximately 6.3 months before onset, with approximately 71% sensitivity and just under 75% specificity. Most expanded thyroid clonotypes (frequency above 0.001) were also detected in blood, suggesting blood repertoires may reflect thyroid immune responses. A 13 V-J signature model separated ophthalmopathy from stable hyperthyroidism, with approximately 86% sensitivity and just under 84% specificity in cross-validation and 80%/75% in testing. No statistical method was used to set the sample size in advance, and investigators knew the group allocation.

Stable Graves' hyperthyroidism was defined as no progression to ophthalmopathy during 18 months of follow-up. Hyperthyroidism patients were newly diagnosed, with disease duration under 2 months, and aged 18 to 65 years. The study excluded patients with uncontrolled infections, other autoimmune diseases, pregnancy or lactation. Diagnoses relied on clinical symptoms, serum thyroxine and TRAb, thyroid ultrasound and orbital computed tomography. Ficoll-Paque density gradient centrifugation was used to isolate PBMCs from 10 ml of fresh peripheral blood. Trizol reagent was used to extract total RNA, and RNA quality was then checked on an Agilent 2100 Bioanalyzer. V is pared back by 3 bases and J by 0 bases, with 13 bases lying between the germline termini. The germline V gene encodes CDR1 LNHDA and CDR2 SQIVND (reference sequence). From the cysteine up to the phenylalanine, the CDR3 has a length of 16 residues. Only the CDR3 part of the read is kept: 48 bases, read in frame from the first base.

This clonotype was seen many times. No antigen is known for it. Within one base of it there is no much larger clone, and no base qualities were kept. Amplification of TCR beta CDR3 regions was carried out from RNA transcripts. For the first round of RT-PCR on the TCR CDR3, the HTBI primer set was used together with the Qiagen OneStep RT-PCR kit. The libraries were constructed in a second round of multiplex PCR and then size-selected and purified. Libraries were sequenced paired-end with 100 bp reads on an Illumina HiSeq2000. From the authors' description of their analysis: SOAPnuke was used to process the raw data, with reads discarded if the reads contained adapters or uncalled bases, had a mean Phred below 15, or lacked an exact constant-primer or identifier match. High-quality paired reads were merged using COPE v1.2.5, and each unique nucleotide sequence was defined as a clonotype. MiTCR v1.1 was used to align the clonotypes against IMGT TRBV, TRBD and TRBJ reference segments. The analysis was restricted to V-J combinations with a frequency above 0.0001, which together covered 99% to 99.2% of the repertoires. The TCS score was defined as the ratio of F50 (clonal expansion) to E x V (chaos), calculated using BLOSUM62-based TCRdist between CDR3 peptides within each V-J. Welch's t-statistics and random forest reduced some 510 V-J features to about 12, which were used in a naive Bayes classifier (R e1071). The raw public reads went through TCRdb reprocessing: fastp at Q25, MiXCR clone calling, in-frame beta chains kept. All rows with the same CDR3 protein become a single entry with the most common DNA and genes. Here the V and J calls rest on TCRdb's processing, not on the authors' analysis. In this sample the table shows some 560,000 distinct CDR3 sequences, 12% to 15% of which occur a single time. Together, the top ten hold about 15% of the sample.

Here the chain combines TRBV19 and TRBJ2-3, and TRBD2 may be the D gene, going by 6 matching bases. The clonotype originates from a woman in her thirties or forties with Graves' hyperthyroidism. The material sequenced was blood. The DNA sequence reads TGTGCCAGTAGTATCAGTGGCGGGGCTAGCACAGATACGCAGTATTTT. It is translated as CASSISGGASTDTQYF.